This entry is about one T cell receptor beta chain. This clone was picked up one time. The specificity of this receptor is unknown. No much larger clone is present one base from it, and per-base qualities are unavailable. The sample is drawn from a study of T cell responses to AZD1222 COVID-19 vaccine (dated by TCRdb to the early 2020s). Some background on the complete study: AZD1222 recipients whose second dose came at about 4 weeks and those whose second dose came at about 12 weeks were combined into one group, since spike-specific TCR depth and breadth did not differ between the two schedules. A total of approximately 230 trial participants underwent TCR sequencing, of whom nearly 210 received two doses of AZD1222 and some 25 received two doses of the MenACWY control vaccine. Enrollment into the trials was organized by age into subgroups of 18-55, 56-69 and 70-plus years, and those subgroups contained approximately 150, 30 and 60 TCR-sequenced participants, respectively.

The time point label for this specimen denotes: baseline before first vaccination. Samples from vaccinated people were obtained from the UK trials COV001 and COV002, which included a single-blind randomized controlled phase 2/3 trial of AZD1222 (ChAdOx1 nCoV-19) in healthy adults. For TCRbeta chain sequencing, PBMC samples from trial participants were taken at day 0 and at day 28 after the second dose. The CDR3 regions of human TCRbeta chains were analyzed by immunosequencing. Per the original workflow: Repertoire TCRs were matched against a reference library of SARS-CoV-2-specific TCRs generated with the MIRA antigen-specificity platform. Breadth was defined as the fraction of unique TCRs that were SARS-CoV-2-associated, and depth was defined as the fraction of total T cells that were SARS-CoV-2-associated. Each spike-specific TCR was assigned to its reactive spike region and to a CD4 or CD8 class using the MIRA data. Log10-transformed breadth and depth values were compared by one-way ANOVA with Sidak's multiple comparisons tests. Imported from immuneACCESS, the table was reduced by TCRdb to in-frame sequences with V and J called. These copies leave out some clones; in studies compared against another copy, an unresolved V gene accounts for under half, and the cause of the remainder is not known. V and J calls and clone size are given by that table; D and trimming were obtained from the DNA. The sample yields 100,000 to 150,000 clones; roughly 84% were counted once. Clones ranked in the top ten supply approximately 1.3% of the sample.

Beyond this particular receptor, the publication reports: Epitopes outside the regions mutated in the B.1.351 and B.1.1.7 variants were reportedly recognized by nearly half of the unique spike-specific TCRs. The 56-69-year group was small, and its depth increase did not reach significance, likely because of low power. CD4 TCRs associated with the vaccine covered the entire spike protein, and the dominant responses were in regions 160-218 and 743-854. After two AZD1222 doses, spike-specific TCR breadth and depth were significantly higher than at day 0 and than in MenACWY recipients. Conclusions about previously exposed vaccinees were limited because only six AZD1222 recipients were SARS-CoV-2 seropositive at baseline. Because no samples from the day 14 peak response were available, repertoires could be characterized only after the peak T cell response. Most participants were white British and females outnumbered males, and the authors suggested that clonal diversity may have been underestimated.

Including cysteine and phenylalanine, the CDR3 has 16 amino acids. Of all the DNA, just the CDR3 is kept, 48 bases in frame from base 1. Unmatched junction bases come to 0, with V trimmed by 2 bases and J by 0 bases. The germline V gene provides CDR1 SGHRS and CDR2 YFSETQ. The clonotype was recovered from an adult in good health. The chain is made from TRBV5-1 and TRBJ2-2; the junction holds 11 bases that match TRBD2. Specimen: peripheral blood, collected on day 0 of AZD1222 vaccination. The CDR3 protein: CASSFSGGANTGELFF. The sequence in DNA is TGCGCCAGCAGCTTTAGCGGGGGGGCGAACACCGGGGAGCTGTTTTTT.